Listed here are 32 T cell receptor beta chains from one sample, sequenced in a study of beta chain features in type 1 diabetes. Expressed TCRB transcripts were sequenced because the isolated RNA had all been reverse transcribed beforehand. The protocol was immunoSEQ multiplex PCR, while the TCRdb copy is restricted to in-frame clones and leaves out a portion. Here the sample spans around 350,000 clones, around an eighth being singletons. Sequenced sample: naive CD4+ T cells from blood. The receptors were gathered from a man younger than 30 in good health.

This chain uses TRBV30 with TRBJ1-1; tentatively, D is TRBD1 (5 bases). Germline-derived CDR1 and CDR2 are GTSNPN and SVGIG (reference sequence). CDR3 length: 13 amino acids. V was pared by 1 base and J by 4 bases, with 10 bases between. This chain's CDR3 is CAWSGQGSTEAFF. In nucleotides, the CDR3 is TGTGCCTGGAGTGGGCAGGGTTCCACTGAAGCTTTCTTT.

This clone has only a few counts. This rearrangement joins TRBV7-6 to TRBJ2-4; a weak D match, TRBD2 (6 bases). Germline CDR1 and CDR2: SGHVS and FNYEAQ. Trimming removed 0 bases at V and 1 base at J, with 10 bases between. The CDR3 spans 16 residues. CDR3 protein: CASSLAPAGAKNIQYF. Written as DNA, the CDR3 is TGTGCCAGCAGCTTAGCCCCCGCGGGGGCCAAAAACATTCAGTACTTC.

The CDR3 DNA is TGTGCCAGCAGTTTAGCTCGGGCCAGGGGGAATGAAAAACTGTTTTTT. Its translation is CASSLARARGNEKLFF. V usage is TRBV28 and J usage is TRBJ1-4, with 7 bases fitting TRBD1. Germline loops: CDR1 MDHEN, CDR2 SYDVKM. The junction had 8 bases not matched to a gene; V was cut back by 2 bases and J by 5 bases. CDR3 length: 16 residues.

The table lists this clone with a few counts. V gene TRBV28 combines with J gene TRBJ1-4; a possible D gene is TRBD1 (5 bases). V dropped 8 bases and J dropped 11 bases, with 18 bases sitting between them. The germline gives CDR1 MDHEN, CDR2 SYDVKM. The CDR3 extends over 13 amino acids. CDR3 in DNA: TGTGCCAGCGGGACTGCCGGCTATCTTAAACTGTTTTTT. Translated: CASGTAGYLKLFF.

This clone was recorded a few times. The CDR3: CASSPDIGEAFF. The CDR3 DNA reads TGCGCCAGCAGCCCCGACATCGGTGAAGCTTTCTTT. This chain connects TRBV5-1 to TRBJ1-1; D call uncertain. Germline loops: CDR1 SGHRS, CDR2 YFSETQ. The ends were cut back, 4 bases at V and 7 bases at J, with 11 bases in the middle. The CDR3 spans 12 residues.

This clone was picked up a small number of times. The chain combines TRBV4-2 with TRBJ1-6, with D maybe TRBD1 (6 bases). The CDR3 spans 17 residues. Germline loops: CDR1 LGHNA, CDR2 YNFKEQ. V was trimmed by 0 bases and J by 8 bases, leaving 17 bases between them. The CDR3 nucleotides read TGTGCCAGCAGCCAAGACGTTGGTGGGACATACCATTCACCCCTCCACTTT. Residues: CASSQDVGGTYHSPLHF.

The table lists this clone with a few counts. Written as DNA, the CDR3 is TGTGCCAGCAGGGAGGGAACCATCCAAGAGACCCAGTACTTC. Translation gives CASREGTIQETQYF. V is TRBV28 and J is TRBJ2-5; possibly TRBD2 for D (6 bases). The CDR3 covers 14 residues. V was shortened by 6 bases and J by 1 base, with 12 bases between the two germline ends. Germline V gene sequence: CDR1 MDHEN, CDR2 SYDVKM.

The chain carries TRBV6-5 and TRBJ1-1, with D unclear. From germline, CDR1 is MNHEY and CDR2 SVGAGI. Trimming pared 2 bases from V and 4 bases from J, leaving 11 bases between. The CDR3 runs 14 residues. CDR3 sequence reads: CASSYQHRVTEAFF. The DNA for the CDR3 is TGTGCCAGCAGTTACCAGCATCGGGTCACTGAAGCTTTCTTT.

The chain recombines TRBV10-3 with TRBJ2-7; 12 nucleotides align to TRBD2. Germline CDR1 ENHRY, CDR2 SYGVKD. CDR3 length: 15 residues. V shed 1 base, J shed 5 bases, and the junction held 3 bases outside the gene matches. Here the CDR3 DNA reads TGTGCCATCAGTGAGTTTGGACTAGCGGGAAACGAGCAGTACTTC. This gives the protein CAISEFGLAGNEQYF.

This clone was counted only a few times. This chain links TRBV7-6 with TRBJ2-7, with 10 bases identical to TRBD1. The V gene's germline CDR1 is SGHVS and CDR2 FNYEAQ. The CDR3 totals 16 residues. J was trimmed by 5 bases and V by 5 bases; bases with no gene match: 12. The CDR3 nucleotides are TGTGCCAGCAGCCACCCGTATCGGGACAGGGGCAACGAGCAGTACTTC. Translated: CASSHPYRDRGNEQYF. The full variable domain, rest sourced from reference TRBV7-6 and TRBJ2-7, is GAGVSQSPRYKVTKRGQDVALRCDPISGHVSLYWYRQALGQGPEFLTYFNYEAQQDKSGLPNDRFSAERPEGSISTLTIQRTEQRDSAMYRCASSHPYRDRGNEQYFGPGTRLTVT.

This clone turned up a few times. V usage is TRBV29-1 and J usage is TRBJ2-7; 13 nucleotides align to TRBD2. Germline loops: CDR1 SQVTM, CDR2 ANQGSEA. There are 14 residues in the CDR3. The junction had 7 bases not matched to a gene; V was cut back by 6 bases and J by 5 bases. This CDR3 is CSVQTSGRSHEQYF. DNA of the CDR3: TGCAGCGTCCAGACTAGCGGGAGGTCCCACGAGCAGTACTTC.

The chain recombines TRBV30 with TRBJ1-5; 7 nucleotides align to TRBD1. The CDR3 sequence is 13 residues long. Germline loops: CDR1 GTSNPN, CDR2 SVGIG (reference sequence). V lost 5 bases, J lost 4 bases, and 5 bases stayed unmatched. CDR3 nucleotide sequence: TGTGCCTGGGCCCGGGGACAGAATCAGCCCCAGCATTTT. Its protein is CAWARGQNQPQHF.

The chain is built from TRBV28 and TRBJ2-7, with 8 positions matching TRBD2. CDR3 size: 15 residues. Looked up from germline, CDR1 is MDHEN and CDR2 is SYDVKM. V shed 3 bases and J 2 bases; nucleotides not matched to a gene: 6. The chain's CDR3 is CASSLSAGGPYEQYF. DNA for the CDR3: TGTGCCAGCAGTTTGTCGGCGGGGGGCCCCTACGAGCAGTACTTC.

This clone was seen more than once but under ten times. V is TRBV10-3 and J is TRBJ2-7; 7 nucleotides match TRBD1. This CDR3 region has 14 residues. Germline assignment: CDR1 ENHRY and CDR2 SYGVKD. The junction had 5 bases not matched to a gene; V was cut back by 3 bases and J by 3 bases. The DNA of the CDR3 is TGTGCCATCAGTGATTTCAACAGGGGCTACGAGCAGTACTTC. This translates into CAISDFNRGYEQYF.

The sample holds a few counts of this clone. The rearrangement uses TRBV20-1 and TRBJ2-7, with TRBD2 matching 7 bases. V was clipped by 4 bases and J by 12 bases; unmatched bases: 6. Germline loops: CDR1 DFQATT, CDR2 SNEGSKA (reference sequence). This CDR3 is built from 10 residues. The CDR3 loop is CSATEGLPYF. Written as DNA, the CDR3 is TGCAGTGCTACCGAGGGACTACCGTACTTC.

This clone came up a few times. The genes are TRBV29-1 and TRBJ2-5; 8 positions agree with TRBD1. Germline CDR1 is SQVTM and CDR2 is ANQGSEA. Unmatched junction bases numbered 1, after V lost 7 bases and J lost 3 bases. The CDR3 has 11 residues. The CDR3 reads CSAGQEETQYF. The CDR3 DNA sequence: TGCAGCGCGGGACAGGAAGAGACCCAGTACTTC.

V gene TRBV11-1 combines with J gene TRBJ2-1; 8 positions agree with TRBD1. Per the germline V gene, CDR1 is SGHAT and CDR2 is FQDESV (reference sequence). CDR3 length: 13 amino acids. V dropped 4 bases and J dropped 12; count of bases not matched to a gene: 8. The chain's CDR3 is CASSSGQGRWQFF. CDR3 coding DNA: TGTGCCAGCAGCTCCGGACAGGGCCGGTGGCAGTTCTTC. Filled out from reference TRBV11-1 and TRBJ2-1, the complete variable domain reads EAEVAQSPRYKITEKSQAVAFWCDPISGHATLYWYRQILGQGPELLVQFQDESVVDDSQLPKDRFSAERLKGVDSTLKIQPAELGDSAMYLCASSSGQGRWQFFGPGTRLTVL.

The chain has TRBV27 and TRBJ1-2; 7 positions match TRBD1. Trimming removed 6 bases from V and 3 bases from J; junction bases left unmatched: 4. The CDR3 extends over 13 amino acids. Per the germline V gene, CDR1 is MNHEY and CDR2 is SMNVEV (reference sequence). CDR3 residues: CASSRDSDYGYTF. The CDR3 DNA reads as TGTGCCAGCAGCCGGGACAGTGACTATGGCTACACCTTC.

V usage is TRBV25-1 and J usage is TRBJ2-1; weak D call: TRBD1 (5 bases). The length of the CDR3 is 14 residues. Trimming left V 7 bases short and J 0 bases short, with 10 bases between. Looked up from germline, CDR1 is MGHDK and CDR2 is SYGVNS. The CDR3 sequence is CASKGILSYNEQFF. CDR3 nucleotides: TGTGCCAGCAAGGGGATCCTCTCCTACAATGAGCAGTTCTTC.

In DNA, the CDR3 is TGTGCCAGCAGCCGGCCTCGACAGGGCGCCACAGAGACCCAGTACTTC. Its translation is CASSRPRQGATETQYF. The chain uses TRBV7-2 and TRBJ2-5; 7 bases map to TRBD1. This CDR3 is 16 amino acids long. V trimming: 5 bases; J trimming: 4 bases; junction bases outside the gene matches: 13. CDR1 SGHTA and CDR2 FQGNSA come from the germline V gene.

This clone has only a few counts. This chain uses TRBV28 with TRBJ2-1; 8 bases are shared with TRBD2. The ends lost 8 bases at V and 12 bases at J; junction bases unmatched: 12. Germline V CDR1 and CDR2: MDHEN, SYDVKM. The CDR3 has 13 residues. DNA for the CDR3: TGTGCCAGCGGGGGTGGAGCGGGAGTCGGGCAGTTCTTC. Residues: CASGGGAGVGQFF.

Only a few counts were recorded for this clone. V gene TRBV28 combines with J gene TRBJ1-2, with TRBD1 matching over 11 bases. V gave up 6 bases and J gave up 11 bases; unmatched junction bases: 11. CDR3 length: 14 residues. From germline, CDR1 is MDHEN and CDR2 SYDVKM. The CDR3 region has the DNA TGTGCCAGCAGACTACCCGGGACAGGGGGAACTTACACCTTC. It is translated as CASRLPGTGGTYTF.

This chain connects TRBV6-6 to TRBJ2-7, with 9 nucleotides matching TRBD2. The V and J ends lost 5 bases and 3 bases, in that order; junction bases with no gene match: 8. Per the germline V gene, CDR1 is MNHNY and CDR2 is SVGAGI (reference sequence). This CDR3 spans 15 amino acids. The CDR3 protein is CASSLDSSGIYEQYF. The CDR3 nucleotides read TGTGCCAGCAGTCTCGACTCTAGCGGGATCTACGAGCAGTACTTC.

This chain joins TRBV19 and TRBJ1-2; D gene uncertain. Germline loops: CDR1 LNHDA, CDR2 SQIVND (reference sequence). Deletions cut 7 bases from V and 6 bases from J, with 9 bases between. The CDR3 runs to 11 residues. The chain's CDR3 is CASTQFDGYTF. CDR3 DNA sequence: TGTGCCAGTACCCAGTTCGATGGCTACACCTTC. Looking up the rest from reference TRBV19 and TRBJ1-2 gives the full variable domain: DGGITQSPKYLFRKEGQNVTLSCEQNLNHDAMYWYRQDPGQGLRLIYYSQIVNDFQKGDIAEGYSVSREKKESFPLTVTSAQKNPTAFYLCASTQFDGYTFGSGTRLTVV.

The chain has TRBV25-1 and TRBJ2-2; D ambiguous. This CDR3 contains 11 residues. Germline V CDR1 and CDR2: MGHDK, SYGVNS. V was shortened by 3 bases and J by 7 bases, with 3 bases between the two germline ends. In DNA, the CDR3 is TGTGCCAGCAGTGACCTCGGGGAGCTGTTTTTT. Translated: CASSDLGELFF.

This clone has just a few counts. This chain joins TRBV11-2 and TRBJ1-5; 12 bases line up with TRBD1. J gave up 0 bases and V 1 base, and 7 bases lay outside the gene matches. This CDR3 comprises 19 residues. Germline-derived CDR1 and CDR2 are SGHAT and FQNNGV. The CDR3 reads CASSLGRGQGAYSNQPQHF. In nucleotides, the CDR3 is TGTGCCAGCAGCTTAGGGCGGGGACAGGGGGCTTATAGCAATCAGCCCCAGCATTTT.

The chain recombines TRBV30 with TRBJ1-5; D is unresolved. The CDR3 extends over 12 amino acids. Trimming took off 0 bases at V and 9 bases at J, with 9 bases between the two ends. Germline CDR1 is GTSNPN and CDR2 is SVGIG (reference sequence). This chain's CDR3 is CAWSVRSGPQHF. The CDR3, as DNA: TGTGCCTGGAGTGTACGGAGTGGGCCCCAGCATTTT. Using reference TRBV30 and TRBJ1-5 for the parts outside the CDR3, the full variable domain is SQTIHQWPATLVQPVGSPLSLECTVEGTSNPNLYWYRQAAGRGLQLLFYSVGIGQISSEVPQNLSASRPQDRQFILSSKKLLLSDSGFYLCAWSVRSGPQHFGDGTRLSIL.

V gene TRBV19 combines with J gene TRBJ2-2; TRBD2 might be the D (6 bases). This CDR3 has 14 residues. Trimming took 10 bases from V and 5 from J, leaving 17 bases between them. From germline, CDR1 is LNHDA and CDR2 SQIVND (reference sequence). CDR3 coding DNA: TGTGCCACCAACCCCGGGGGTCGTACCGGGGAGCTGTTTTTT. It encodes CATNPGGRTGELFF.

About this clone: This sample includes further DNA sequences coding for the same CDR3. In DNA, the CDR3 is TGTGCCAGCAGTCCCACTAGCGGGGGCTACGAGCAGTACTTC. Its translation: CASSPTSGGYEQYF. The chain couples TRBV6-5 to TRBJ2-7; 11 bases agree with TRBD2. V was clipped by 5 bases and J by 3 bases; unmatched bases: 3. Germline CDR1 MNHEY, CDR2 SVGAGI. This CDR3 region has 14 residues.

The J gene is TRBJ1-4, the V gene TRBV28; D is perhaps TRBD1 (5 bases). The CDR3 contains 13 residues. V lost 6 bases and J lost 7, with 12 bases in between. In germline, CDR1 is MDHEN, CDR2 SYDVKM. In DNA, the CDR3 is TGTGCCAGCAGCTGGGGGGGAAGTGAAAAACTGTTTTTT. This sequence encodes CASSWGGSEKLFF.

This clone appeared a few times. J is TRBJ1-5 and V is TRBV7-2; a weak D match, TRBD1 (5 bases). V was shortened by 5 bases and J by 0 bases, with 11 bases between the two germline ends. The CDR3 spans 15 residues. Germline V gene sequence: CDR1 SGHTA, CDR2 FQGNSA. The CDR3 is CASSRLDISNQPQHF. CDR3 nucleotide sequence: TGTGCCAGCAGCAGACTGGACATTAGCAATCAGCCCCAGCATTTT.

This clone was observed a few times. The chain has TRBV27 and TRBJ1-2; TRBD1 is a possible D gene (5 bases). V lost 6 bases and J lost 5, with 7 bases in between. Germline values: CDR1 MNHEY, CDR2 SMNVEV (reference sequence). The CDR3 consists of 11 residues. The CDR3: CASSGGYGYTF. CDR3 nucleotides: TGTGCCAGCAGCGGGGGATATGGCTACACCTTC.